This passage covers 28 T cell receptor beta chains from one sample sequenced in a study of cytomegalovirus exposure and HLA in healthy donors. Both 60 Vbeta primers and 13 Jbeta primers went into the PCR. Produced via immunoSEQ multiplex PCR; TCRdb's table is partial and in-frame only. The sample has 150,000 to 200,000 clones; about four fifths are singletons. Sequencing was done on a sample of PBMCs. All receptors derive from a woman aged 30 to 39 in good health and CMV-seropositive.

The chain joins TRBV7-2 to TRBJ2-3; 11 nucleotides line up with TRBD2. The germline CDR1 and CDR2 sequences are SGHTA and FQGNSA. V was pared by 4 bases and J by 2 bases, with 8 bases of the junction left unmatched. The CDR3 extends over 17 amino acids. CDR3 nucleotide sequence: TGTGCCAGCAGCTCGTATAGCGGGGGGGCAGACACAGATACGCAGTATTTT. Translated: CASSSYSGGADTDTQYF.

This clone was detected only once. The V call is TRBV6-4, the J call TRBJ2-1, with 10 bases that match TRBD2. This CDR3 comprises 14 residues. The ends lost 9 bases at V and 5 bases at J; junction bases unmatched: 7. The V gene's germline CDR1 is MRHNA and CDR2 SNTAGT. This CDR3 reads CASQLLAGHNEQFF. The CDR3 nucleotides are TGTGCCAGTCAACTACTAGCGGGGCACAATGAGCAGTTCTTC.

In its sample, this clone was seen a few times. V is TRBV7-8 and J is TRBJ1-5; maybe TRBD1 (6 bases). Germline V gene sequence: CDR1 SGHVS, CDR2 FQNEAQ. The CDR3 extends over 17 amino acids. Trimming left V 1 base short and J 0 bases short, with 13 bases between. Here the CDR3 reads CASSLVWTAYSNQPQHF. Here the CDR3 DNA reads TGTGCCAGCAGCTTAGTGTGGACAGCCTATAGCAATCAGCCCCAGCATTTT.

This clone occurred once. The chain is built from TRBV27 and TRBJ2-7; 12 bases map to TRBD1. The length of the CDR3 is 17 residues. CDR1 MNHEY and CDR2 SMNVEV come from the germline V gene (reference sequence). The V and J ends lost 3 bases and 7 bases, in that order; junction bases with no gene match: 13. CDR3 DNA sequence: TGTGCCAGCAGTTTCCGGGACAGGGGGCCCCCCGCGTGGGAGCAGTACTTC. It encodes CASSFRDRGPPAWEQYF.

The CDR3 loop is CASRAPGTSGNEQFF. Here the CDR3 DNA reads TGTGCCAGCAGGGCCCCAGGGACTAGCGGCAATGAGCAGTTCTTC. The chain recombines TRBV27 with TRBJ2-1; 11 bases are a match to TRBD2. CDR1 and CDR2 (germline): MNHEY, SMNVEV (reference sequence). This CDR3 region has 15 residues. J lost 6 bases, V lost 6 bases, and 7 bases had no gene match.

The chain couples TRBV5-1 to TRBJ2-5; 9 nucleotides match TRBD2. The J segment lost 3 bases and the V segment lost 4 bases, leaving 7 bases of the junction unmatched. This CDR3 spans 15 amino acids. The V gene's germline CDR1 is SGHRS and CDR2 YFSETQ. CDR3 sequence: CASSHGLAREETQYF. In nucleotides, the CDR3 is TGCGCCAGCAGCCACGGACTAGCGAGGGAAGAGACCCAGTACTTC.

The chain has TRBV10-3 and TRBJ2-7; 11 bases line up with TRBD2. After removal of 4 bases from V and 7 bases from J, the junction contained 12 bases not matched to a gene. The V gene's germline CDR1 is ENHRY and CDR2 SYGVKD. The CDR3 runs 16 residues. CDR3 coding DNA: TGTGCCATCAGTGGGGGACTAGCGGAGGCAAGCCGAGAGCAGTACTTC. This encodes CAISGGLAEASREQYF.

J is TRBJ1-1 and V is TRBV18, with 10 bases that match TRBD1. The CDR3 consists of 13 residues. CDR1 is KGHSH, CDR2 LQKENI, per germline. Unmatched junction bases numbered 3, after V lost 5 bases and J lost 6 bases. The CDR3, as DNA: TGTGCCAGCTCAAAAGGGACAGGGGCTGAAGCTTTCTTT. Amino acids: CASSKGTGAEAFF.

In its sample, this clone was seen once. The chain recombines TRBV28 with TRBJ1-5; D may be TRBD1 (5 bases). V lost 1 base and J lost 7, with 17 bases in between. The CDR3 runs to 16 residues. CDR1 and CDR2 (germline): MDHEN, SYDVKM. The CDR3 region is CASSLFRAPLGQPQHF. The CDR3, as DNA: TGTGCCAGCAGTTTATTCAGGGCCCCCTTAGGGCAGCCCCAGCATTTT.

This clone was counted between two and nine times. The chain combines TRBV18 with TRBJ2-7; 8 nucleotides agree with TRBD1. This CDR3 spans 16 amino acids. In germline, CDR1 is KGHSH, CDR2 LQKENI. The junction had 11 bases not matched to a gene; V was cut back by 5 bases and J by 2 bases. The CDR3 region is CASSNLKDRATYEQYF. CDR3 in DNA: TGTGCCAGCTCAAACCTGAAGGACAGGGCAACCTACGAGCAGTACTTC.

This clone has only one observation. The chain links TRBV30 to TRBJ2-7; 11 bases match TRBD2. Germline CDR1 reads GTSNPN; CDR2 reads SVGIG (reference sequence). J lost 7 bases, V lost 3 bases, and 8 bases had no gene match. The CDR3 runs 14 residues. The CDR3 sequence is CAWSVIAGGWEQYF. CDR3 bases: TGTGCCTGGAGCGTGATAGCGGGAGGGTGGGAGCAGTACTTC.

The CDR3 protein is CASNPHGGRDEKLFF. The DNA for the CDR3 is TGTGCCAGCAACCCTCATGGCGGTCGAGATGAAAAACTGTTTTTT. The V call is TRBV9, the J call TRBJ1-4, with unresolved D. This CDR3 contains 15 residues. Trimming stripped 6 bases from V and 6 bases from J, with 18 bases between. Germline CDR1 reads SGDLS; CDR2 reads YYNGEE.

The rearrangement links TRBV28 to TRBJ2-7; TRBD1 matches at 10 bases. After removal of 5 bases from V and 5 bases from J, the junction contained 9 bases not matched to a gene. Germline lookup yields CDR1 MDHEN and CDR2 SYDVKM. The CDR3 length is 15 residues. CDR3 residues: CASSPGTGAGNEQYF. Here the CDR3 DNA reads TGTGCCAGCAGTCCCGGGACAGGGGCCGGAAACGAGCAGTACTTC.

The rearrangement uses TRBV28 and TRBJ1-4; D is possibly TRBD1 (5 bases). Per germline, CDR1 MDHEN and CDR2 SYDVKM. This CDR3 spans 16 amino acids. The V and J ends lost 5 bases and 0 bases respectively, with 13 bases between them. The CDR3 here is CASSPRGGATNEKLFF. CDR3 sequence (DNA): TGTGCCAGCAGTCCCCGCGGGGGAGCAACTAATGAAAAACTGTTTTTT.

This clone was counted a single time. The rearrangement uses TRBV30 and TRBJ2-3, with 10 bases lining up with TRBD2. Germline-derived CDR1 and CDR2 are GTSNPN and SVGIG (reference sequence). V lost 1 base, J lost 3 bases, and 10 bases stayed unmatched. This CDR3 comprises 17 residues. CDR3 protein: CAWSGGISSGRTDTQYF. CDR3 DNA sequence: TGTGCCTGGAGTGGGGGCATCTCTAGCGGGAGAACAGATACGCAGTATTTT.

The rearrangement joins TRBV6-5 to TRBJ1-2, with 11 positions matching TRBD1. Germline loops: CDR1 MNHEY, CDR2 SVGAGI. The CDR3 extends over 13 amino acids. Trimming removed 8 bases from V and 3 bases from J; junction bases left unmatched: 2. CDR3 sequence reads: CASGQGAYYGYTF. The CDR3 DNA reads TGTGCCAGCGGACAGGGGGCGTACTATGGCTACACCTTC.

This clone was observed a few times. The rearrangement uses TRBV30 and TRBJ2-1; the D gene is possibly TRBD1 (6 bases). Germline values: CDR1 GTSNPN, CDR2 SVGIG (reference sequence). Trimming took off 8 bases at V and 0 bases at J, with 14 bases between the two ends. CDR3 length equals 14 residues. The CDR3 region is CAGDGGSSYNEQFF. In nucleotides, the CDR3 is TGTGCCGGGGATGGGGGCAGCTCCTACAATGAGCAGTTCTTC.

The chain has TRBV28 and TRBJ1-2; 7 bases fit TRBD1. The V segment lost 5 bases and the J segment 7 bases; nucleotides outside the gene matches: 10. This CDR3 spans 14 amino acids. CDR1 is MDHEN, CDR2 SYDVKM, per germline. The CDR3 protein is CASSTPGGLGGYTF. The CDR3 coding sequence is TGTGCCAGCAGTACACCAGGGGGGCTGGGTGGCTACACCTTC.

The chain is built from TRBV10-1 and TRBJ1-1; D might be TRBD1 (6 bases). This CDR3 is built from 15 residues. Germline CDR1 is WNHNN and CDR2 is SYGVQD (reference sequence). The V and J ends lost 1 base and 2 bases respectively, with 11 bases between them. CDR3 DNA: TGCGCCAGCAGTGAGTATAGGACAGACAACACTGAAGCTTTCTTT. Residues: CASSEYRTDNTEAFF.

The CDR3 sequence: CASSIDHRAEQYF. The CDR3 DNA reads as TGTGCCAGTAGTATAGATCACAGGGCCGAGCAGTACTTC. V usage is TRBV19 and J usage is TRBJ2-7; perhaps TRBD1 as D (6 bases). V lost 0 bases to trimming and J lost 6 bases, with 9 bases between them. There are 13 residues in the CDR3. CDR1 is LNHDA, CDR2 SQIVND, per germline (reference sequence).

The chain couples TRBV5-6 to TRBJ1-6; D unclear. V was shortened by 3 bases and J by 0 bases, with 10 bases between the two germline ends. The CDR3 consists of 16 residues. Germline CDR1 is SGHDT and CDR2 is YYEEEE. The CDR3 loop reads CASSYGPSSYNSPLHF. For the CDR3, the DNA is TGTGCCAGCAGCTATGGGCCCAGCTCCTATAATTCACCCCTCCACTTT.

The rearrangement joins TRBV28 to TRBJ2-7; a weak D match, TRBD2 (5 bases). The CDR3 has 9 amino acids. Germline CDR1 MDHEN, CDR2 SYDVKM. Here the CDR3 reads CAAGDEQYF. The CDR3 nucleotides read TGTGCTGCCGGGGACGAGCAGTACTTC.

This chain uses TRBV6-6 with TRBJ2-7; 8 bases line up with TRBD1. Germline lookup yields CDR1 MNHNY and CDR2 SVGAGI (reference sequence). The CDR3 consists of 14 residues. Trimming cost V 7 bases and J 1 base; bases outside gene matches: 6. The CDR3 loop reads CASIPQGESYEQYF. CDR3 in DNA: TGTGCCAGCATTCCACAGGGGGAGTCCTACGAGCAGTACTTC.

This chain joins TRBV19 and TRBJ1-5, with D possibly being TRBD1 (6 bases). V was cut by 5 bases and J by 4 bases, with 12 bases left in between. The germline V gene encodes CDR1 LNHDA and CDR2 SQIVND (reference sequence). CDR3 length: 14 amino acids. The CDR3 is CASSAGTFNQPQHF. In DNA, the CDR3 is TGTGCCAGTAGTGCTGGGACATTTAATCAGCCCCAGCATTTT.

The V gene is TRBV7-9, the J gene TRBJ2-5; 8 bases are a match to TRBD1. The J call may be incorrect, as the DNA end agrees better with TRBJ2-7. This CDR3 has 16 residues. Looked up from germline, CDR1 is SEHNR and CDR2 is FQNEAQ (reference sequence). CDR3 sequence: CASSLRTGGINYEQYF. In nucleotides, the CDR3 is TGTGCCAGCAGCTTACGCACAGGGGGTATTAACTACGAGCAGTACTTC.

The chain links TRBV5-1 to TRBJ1-4; D is undetermined. V was pared by 1 base and J by 6 bases, with 7 bases between. The germline V gene has CDR1 SGHRS and CDR2 YFSETQ. The CDR3 spans 13 residues. Here the CDR3 DNA reads TGCGCCAGCAGCTTGATGGCGGATGAAAAACTGTTTTTT. Protein sequence: CASSLMADEKLFF.

The rearrangement links TRBV5-1 to TRBJ2-3; 9 bases are shared with TRBD1. CDR1 and CDR2 (germline): SGHRS, YFSETQ. Trimming removed 4 bases from V and 6 bases from J; junction bases left unmatched: 6. CDR3 length: 14 amino acids. The CDR3 DNA sequence: TGCGCCAGCAGCAGGGGACAGGGAGGGGATACGCAGTATTTT. Translating gives CASSRGQGGDTQYF.

This clone was counted a few times. V and J are TRBV5-1 and TRBJ1-1, with 8 nucleotides matching TRBD1. The V gene's germline CDR1 is SGHRS and CDR2 YFSETQ. The CDR3 is made up of 15 amino acids. V shed 4 bases, J shed 5 bases, and the junction held 10 bases outside the gene matches. In DNA, the CDR3 is TGCGCCAGCAGCACCCTCTCCGACAGGGGTACTGAAGCTTTCTTT. As protein: CASSTLSDRGTEAFF.